Below are 32 T cell receptor beta chains sequenced from a single sample in a study of blood T cell repertoires in COVID-19. Profiling relied on immunoSEQ multiplex PCR, and the TCRdb table lists in-frame clones only, not all of them. Here the sample spans about 400,000 clones, 70% to 90% being singletons. The sequenced sample consisted of PBMCs or T cells enriched from blood (not recorded which). These receptor sequences come from a woman under 30 with acute COVID-19.

The chain carries TRBV24-1 and TRBJ2-1, with D possibly being TRBD2 (5 bases). Trimming removed 5 bases at V and 2 bases at J, with 12 bases between. Per germline, CDR1 KGHDR and CDR2 SFDVKD. The CDR3 spans 15 residues. CDR3 sequence (DNA): TGTGCCACCAGTGGGGAGTGGGTCCCCTACAATGAGCAGTTCTTC. Translation gives CATSGEWVPYNEQFF.

The genes are TRBV28 and TRBJ1-2; no clear D gene. Per germline, CDR1 MDHEN and CDR2 SYDVKM. Trimming removed 4 bases from V and 13 bases from J, with 22 bases in between. This CDR3 is built from 14 residues. The CDR3 DNA sequence: TGTGCCAGCAGTTCCCCAACCACGTGGACGGAGGGCACCTTC. Its translation: CASSSPTTWTEGTF.

V is TRBV19 and J is TRBJ1-5; D is possibly TRBD1 (5 bases). This CDR3 contains 12 residues. In germline, CDR1 is LNHDA, CDR2 SQIVND (reference sequence). V gave up 9 bases and J gave up 6 bases, with 12 bases separating them. The CDR3 DNA sequence: TGTGCCAGCACTGGGGGGATTCAGCCCCAGCATTTT. Translation gives CASTGGIQPQHF. Combining the CDR3 with reference TRBV19 and TRBJ1-5 gives the whole variable domain DGGITQSPKYLFRKEGQNVTLSCEQNLNHDAMYWYRQDPGQGLRLIYYSQIVNDFQKGDIAEGYSVSREKKESFPLTVTSAQKNPTAFYLCASTGGIQPQHFGDGTRLSIL.

The V call is TRBV7-2, the J call TRBJ2-6; 10 nucleotides line up with TRBD1. CDR3 size: 17 residues. Per the germline V gene, CDR1 is SGHTA and CDR2 is FQGNSA. V lost 3 bases to trimming and J lost 2 bases; unmatched junction nucleotides: 4. This CDR3 reads CASSFGGTGAGANVLTF. DNA for the CDR3: TGTGCCAGCAGCTTTGGCGGGACAGGGGCTGGGGCCAACGTCCTGACTTTC.

This chain links TRBV7-9 with TRBJ1-6; D gene unclear. Trimming cost V 5 bases and J 5 bases, with 4 bases left between them. CDR1 SEHNR and CDR2 FQNEAQ come from the germline V gene (reference sequence). The CDR3 has 12 amino acids. The CDR3 region is CASSHNNSPLHF. The CDR3 DNA sequence: TGTGCCAGCAGCCACAATAATTCACCCCTCCACTTT.

This chain connects TRBV19 to TRBJ1-2; 8 bases agree with TRBD1. This CDR3 is built from 14 residues. V trimming: 4 bases; J trimming: 4 bases; junction bases outside the gene matches: 5. Germline V gene data show CDR1 as LNHDA and CDR2 as SQIVND (reference sequence). CDR3 sequence (DNA): TGTGCCAGTAGTACGGGACAGGCTCTCTATGGCTACACCTTC. Translating it yields CASSTGQALYGYTF.

CDR3 sequence: CASSYSASSHEQYF. For the CDR3, the DNA is TGTGCCAGCAGTTACTCGGCTAGCTCTCACGAGCAGTACTTC. The chain combines TRBV6-5 with TRBJ2-7; D might be TRBD2 (5 bases). The V end was cut by 0 bases, the J end by 5 bases, with 11 bases between. This CDR3 is built from 14 residues. Germline V gene sequence: CDR1 MNHEY, CDR2 SVGAGI.

The chain is built from TRBV5-1 and TRBJ2-1; 11 nucleotides agree with TRBD2. J was trimmed by 15 bases and V by 4 bases; bases with no gene match: 15. This CDR3 has 15 amino acids. CDR1 is SGHRS, CDR2 YFSETQ, per germline. The CDR3 sequence: CASSNDPGLAGGAFF. In nucleotides, the CDR3 is TGCGCCAGCAGCAACGACCCAGGTCTAGCGGGGGGTGCGTTCTTC.

This clone was detected only a few times. This chain connects TRBV7-6 to TRBJ2-7, with a weak D call TRBD1 (6 bases). With 5 bases removed from V and 0 bases from J, the gap between germline ends came to 17 bases. Germline CDR1 is SGHVS and CDR2 is FNYEAQ. The length of the CDR3 is 16 residues. The CDR3 loop is CASSPGQGLDSYEQYF. In DNA, the CDR3 is TGTGCCAGCAGCCCTGGGCAGGGGCTAGACTCCTACGAGCAGTACTTC.

This clone was observed once. V gene TRBV12-3 or TRBV12-4 combines with J gene TRBJ2-1; 7 nucleotides match TRBD2. The CDR3 covers 12 residues. Trimming cost V 4 bases and J 14 bases; bases outside gene matches: 8. The chain's CDR3 is CASSWDGRMEFF. The CDR3 bases are TGTGCCAGCAGTTGGGACGGGAGGATGGAGTTCTTC.

V is TRBV7-9 and J is TRBJ1-3, with 9 nucleotides matching TRBD1. V dropped 3 bases and J dropped 7; count of bases not matched to a gene: 1. The CDR3 is 13 residues long. Germline CDR1 and CDR2: SEHNR and FQNEAQ (reference sequence). The CDR3 region is CASSLGQGNTIYF. The CDR3 DNA reads as TGTGCCAGCAGCTTGGGACAGGGTAACACCATATATTTT. The entire variable domain, with the rest obtained from reference TRBV7-9 and TRBJ1-3, is as follows: DTGVSQNPRHKITKRGQNVTFRCDPISEHNRLYWYRQTLGQGPEFLTYFQNEAQLEKSRLLSDRFSAERPKGSFSTLEIQRTEQGDSAMYLCASSLGQGNTIYFGEGSWLTVV.

The chain has TRBV12-3 or TRBV12-4 and TRBJ1-5, with D perhaps matching TRBD1 (5 bases). With 4 bases removed from V and 6 bases from J, the gap between germline ends came to 10 bases. The CDR3 is 13 residues long. CDR3 in DNA: TGTGCCAGCAGTTCCCAGGGTAGTCAGCCCCAGCATTTT. It specifies CASSSQGSQPQHF.

The rearrangement links TRBV9 to TRBJ2-7; 7 bases are shared with TRBD1. Unmatched junction bases numbered 4, after V lost 2 bases and J lost 2 bases. CDR1 is SGDLS, CDR2 YYNGEE, per germline. CDR3 length: 14 residues. This chain's CDR3 is CASSVTGDPYEQYF. In nucleotides, the CDR3 is TGTGCCAGCAGCGTTACAGGGGACCCCTACGAGCAGTACTTC. The entire variable domain, with the rest obtained from reference TRBV9 and TRBJ2-7, is as follows: DSGVTQTPKHLITATGQRVTLRCSPRSGDLSVYWYQQSLDQGLQFLIQYYNGEERAKGNILERFSAQQFPDLHSELNLSSLELGDSALYFCASSVTGDPYEQYFGPGTRLTVT.

The chain recombines TRBV4-3 with TRBJ2-2; TRBD2 matches 8 bases. Trimming at V came to 1 base and at J to 1 base, leaving 5 bases not matched to a gene. The CDR3 is 17 amino acids. The V gene's germline CDR1 is LGHNA and CDR2 YSLEER. This chain's CDR3 is CASSQAGGTRNTGELFF. For the CDR3, the DNA is TGCGCCAGCAGCCAAGCGGGCGGGACTAGGAACACCGGGGAGCTGTTTTTT.

The J gene is TRBJ1-5, the V gene TRBV2; a possible D gene is TRBD1 (6 bases). The CDR3 is made up of 15 amino acids. Between the trimmed V and J ends, which lost 3 bases and 4 bases, there was a span of 13 bases. The V gene's germline CDR1 is SNHLY and CDR2 FYNNEI. CDR3 sequence reads: CASSDPPGANQPQHF. DNA for the CDR3: TGTGCCAGCAGTGATCCGCCAGGGGCGAATCAGCCCCAGCATTTT.

This sequence joins TRBV2 and TRBJ2-3; D is perhaps TRBD1 (6 bases). With 5 bases removed from V and 4 bases from J, the gap between germline ends came to 16 bases. In germline, CDR1 is SNHLY, CDR2 FYNNEI. This CDR3 has 15 residues. The CDR3 region has the DNA TGTGCCAGCAGTACAGGGAGAACGACTTCAGATACGCAGTATTTT. It codes for CASSTGRTTSDTQYF.

This sequence joins TRBV27 and TRBJ1-1; D gene unclear. This CDR3 has 12 amino acids. Germline CDR1 MNHEY, CDR2 SMNVEV (reference sequence). V lost 6 bases to trimming and J lost 3 bases, with 8 bases between them. CDR3 nucleotide sequence: TGTGCCAGCAGCGGGAGCTACACTGAAGCTTTCTTT. Translated: CASSGSYTEAFF.

This chain links TRBV5-1 with TRBJ2-3, with 9 bases that match TRBD1. V was pared by 4 bases and J by 4 bases, with 7 bases of the junction left unmatched. The length of the CDR3 is 15 residues. Germline loops: CDR1 SGHRS, CDR2 YFSETQ. CDR3 residues: CASSQGGQGPDTQYF. The CDR3 nucleotides are TGCGCCAGCAGCCAAGGGGGACAGGGACCAGATACGCAGTATTTT.

V gene TRBV28 combines with J gene TRBJ1-1; tentative D call: TRBD1 (5 bases). Germline assignment: CDR1 MDHEN and CDR2 SYDVKM. V lost 3 bases to trimming and J lost 3 bases, with 11 bases between them. This CDR3 has 14 amino acids. CDR3 amino acids: CASSLMTEYTEAFF. The CDR3 nucleotides read TGTGCCAGCAGTTTGATGACAGAGTACACTGAAGCTTTCTTT. The variable domain in full, completed from reference TRBV28 and TRBJ1-1, reads DVKVTQSSRYLVKRTGEKVFLECVQDMDHENMFWYRQDPGLGLRLIYFSYDVKMKEKGDIPEGYSVSREKKERFSLILESASTNQTSMYLCASSLMTEYTEAFFGQGTRLTVV.

The rearrangement links TRBV27 to TRBJ2-6, with TRBD1 matching 10 bases. Germline V gene sequence: CDR1 MNHEY, CDR2 SMNVEV (reference sequence). V shed 5 bases, J shed 2 bases, and the junction held 6 bases outside the gene matches. The CDR3 loop spans 17 amino acids. The CDR3 here is CASSPDRGQAGANVLTF. In nucleotides, the CDR3 is TGTGCCAGCAGTCCCGACAGGGGGCAGGCTGGGGCCAACGTCCTGACTTTC.

J is TRBJ1-5 and V is TRBV12-5; D perhaps matches TRBD1 (6 bases). The CDR3 sequence is 14 residues long. V lost 5 bases to trimming and J lost 2 bases, with 10 bases between them. Germline lookup yields CDR1 LGHNT and CDR2 FRNRAP. CDR3 sequence reads: CASGPNRGNQPQHF. The DNA for the CDR3 is TGTGCTAGTGGTCCCAACAGGGGCAATCAGCCCCAGCATTTT.

The V and J genes are TRBV6-1 and TRBJ1-2; tentatively, D is TRBD1 (6 bases). Trimming stripped 0 bases from V and 6 bases from J, with 17 bases between. From germline, CDR1 is MNHNS and CDR2 SASEGT. The CDR3 spans 16 residues. The CDR3 is CASSEALQLKGDGYTF. The CDR3 bases are TGTGCCAGCAGTGAAGCACTACAGTTGAAGGGGGATGGCTACACCTTC.

Remarks on this clone: The same CDR3 arises from other DNA sequences in this sample as well. V usage is TRBV12-3 or TRBV12-4 and J usage is TRBJ1-5, with D unresolved. V lost 6 bases, J lost 4 bases, and 7 bases lay in between. This CDR3 has 12 residues. The CDR3 is CASRTQNQPQHF. As DNA, the CDR3 is TGTGCCAGCAGGACACAAAATCAGCCCCAGCATTTT.

The V and J genes are TRBV5-6 and TRBJ2-3; 11 bases are shared with TRBD1. J was trimmed by 2 bases and V by 7 bases; bases with no gene match: 6. The CDR3 is 15 residues long. CDR1 is SGHDT, CDR2 YYEEEE, per germline. The DNA of the CDR3 is TGTGCCAGCGGCCGGGACAGGGGGACCACAGATACGCAGTATTTT. Amino acid sequence: CASGRDRGTTDTQYF.

V usage is TRBV19 and J usage is TRBJ2-1, with D perhaps TRBD1 (6 bases). The germline CDR1 and CDR2 sequences are LNHDA and SQIVND (reference sequence). V lost 6 bases and J lost 4, with 13 bases in between. The CDR3 is made up of 14 amino acids. The CDR3 region has the DNA TGTGCCAGTAGGAGGGGGTCACTATACAATGAGCAGTTCTTC. Protein: CASRRGSLYNEQFF.

The chain uses TRBV7-8 and TRBJ1-1; TRBD1 aligns across 8 bases. This CDR3 contains 14 residues. The V gene's germline CDR1 is SGHVS and CDR2 FQNEAQ. After removal of 6 bases from V and 10 bases from J, the junction contained 13 bases not matched to a gene. CDR3 protein: CASSPNDRGSAAFF. For the CDR3, the DNA is TGTGCCAGCAGTCCCAATGACAGGGGTTCTGCAGCTTTCTTT.

V and J are TRBV11-2 and TRBJ2-5, with TRBD2 identical over 8 bases. The V segment lost 1 base and the J segment 4 bases; nucleotides outside the gene matches: 5. The CDR3 has 15 amino acids. Per the germline V gene, CDR1 is SGHAT and CDR2 is FQNNGV. CDR3 bases: TGTGCCAGCAGCTTAGGAGCGGGAGTAAGAGAGACCCAGTACTTC. Its protein product is CASSLGAGVRETQYF.

The chain has TRBV5-1 and TRBJ1-2, with 8 bases identical to TRBD1. Germline V gene sequence: CDR1 SGHRS, CDR2 YFSETQ. Trimming at V came to 0 bases and at J to 8 bases, leaving 6 bases not matched to a gene. The CDR3 consists of 14 residues. CDR3 in amino acids: CASSLEDRVGGYTF. The CDR3 DNA is TGCGCCAGCAGCTTGGAGGACAGGGTTGGGGGCTACACCTTC. The whole variable domain, remainder taken from reference TRBV5-1 and TRBJ1-2, is KAGVTQTPRYLIKTRGQQVTLSCSPISGHRSVSWYQQTPGQGLQFLFEYFSETQRNKGNFPGRFSGRQFSNSRSEMNVSTLELGDSALYLCASSLEDRVGGYTFGSGTRLTVV.

The V and J genes are TRBV30 and TRBJ1-2; TRBD1 agrees at 7 bases. V was clipped by 3 bases and J by 4 bases; unmatched bases: 11. Germline CDR1 reads GTSNPN; CDR2 reads SVGIG (reference sequence). This CDR3 is built from 15 residues. CDR3 nucleotide sequence: TGTGCCTGGAGCCCCCCCGGACAGGCCCGCTATGGCTACACCTTC. This encodes CAWSPPGQARYGYTF. Full variable domain (missing parts from reference TRBV30 and TRBJ1-2): SQTIHQWPATLVQPVGSPLSLECTVEGTSNPNLYWYRQAAGRGLQLLFYSVGIGQISSEVPQNLSASRPQDRQFILSSKKLLLSDSGFYLCAWSPPGQARYGYTFGSGTRLTVV.

The chain couples TRBV3-1 (or the pseudogene TRBV3-2) to TRBJ2-1; 8 bases map to TRBD2. Germline CDR1 is LGHDT and CDR2 is YNNKEL (reference sequence). There are 15 residues in the CDR3. With 5 bases clipped from V and 6 bases from J, the junction kept 9 bases outside the gene matches. DNA of the CDR3: TGTGCCAGCAGCAACGGGGGGGCCTTAGCCAATGAGCAGTTCTTC. Amino acid sequence: CASSNGGALANEQFF.

V and J are TRBV18 and TRBJ2-5; possibly TRBD1 for D (6 bases). The germline V gene encodes CDR1 KGHSH and CDR2 LQKENI. Deletions cut 8 bases from V and 5 bases from J, with 12 bases between. This CDR3 has 12 amino acids. DNA of the CDR3: TGTGCCAGCATTGGCACAGGGGAGACCCAGTACTTC. This codes for CASIGTGETQYF.

This sequence joins TRBV5-1 and TRBJ2-5; 7 bases agree with TRBD1. V shed 4 bases, J shed 2 bases, and the junction held 11 bases outside the gene matches. This CDR3 comprises 16 residues. Germline values: CDR1 SGHRS, CDR2 YFSETQ. DNA of the CDR3: TGCGCCAGCAGCCCAATACCTGTGACAGGGCAAGAGACCCAGTACTTC. Amino acids: CASSPIPVTGQETQYF.